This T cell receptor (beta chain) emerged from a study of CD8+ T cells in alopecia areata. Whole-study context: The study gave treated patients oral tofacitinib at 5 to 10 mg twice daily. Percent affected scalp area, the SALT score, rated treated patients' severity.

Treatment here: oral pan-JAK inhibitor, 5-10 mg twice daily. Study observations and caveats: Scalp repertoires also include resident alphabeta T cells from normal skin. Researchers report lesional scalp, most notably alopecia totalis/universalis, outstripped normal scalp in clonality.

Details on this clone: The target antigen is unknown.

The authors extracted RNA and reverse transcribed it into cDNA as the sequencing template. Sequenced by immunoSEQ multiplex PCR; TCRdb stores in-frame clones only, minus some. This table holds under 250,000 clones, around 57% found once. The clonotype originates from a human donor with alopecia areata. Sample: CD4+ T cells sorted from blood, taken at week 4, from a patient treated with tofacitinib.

CDR3 in amino acids: CASSLGTAHYGYTF. The CDR3 coding sequence is TGTGCCAGCAGCTTAGGGACAGCCCACTATGGCTACACCTTC. The chain has TRBV11-2 and TRBJ1-2, with a tentative D call TRBD1 (6 bases). Looked up from germline, CDR1 is SGHAT and CDR2 is FQNNGV. This CDR3 has 14 residues. V gave up 1 base and J gave up 3 bases, with 9 bases separating them.